The 8 T cell receptor beta chains below were found in one sample sequenced in a study of response to subunit inactivated influenza vaccine. TCRdb re-analysed the RT-PCR reads in MiXCR, keeping a single row per CDR3 protein. The sample has over 800,000 distinct CDR3 sequences, around 20% seen once. This specimen was PBMCs from blood, taken around 5 days after vaccination. The origin of the receptors is a man aged 50 to 59 who received an inactivated influenza vaccine.

This clonotype came up a few times. The V gene is TRBV7-2, the J gene TRBJ2-1; the D gene is possibly TRBD2 (5 bases). The germline V gene has CDR1 SGHTA and CDR2 FQGNSA. This CDR3 has 15 residues. Trimming left V 1 base short and J 4 bases short, with 11 bases between. CDR3 DNA: TGTGCCAGCAGCTTAGACGGGGTTAGGTACAATGAGCAGTTCTTC. Its translation is CASSLDGVRYNEQFF.

This clonotype showed up just a few times. The rearrangement links TRBV5-1 to TRBJ2-2, with no clear D. From germline, CDR1 is SGHRS and CDR2 YFSETQ. The length of the CDR3 is 14 residues. The germline V and J ends were trimmed by 9 bases and 3 bases, with 15 bases remaining between them. The CDR3 nucleotides are TGCGCCACTACCCCGGCAAGCCACACCGGGGAGCTGTTTTTT. This sequence encodes CATTPASHTGELFF.

To note about this clonotype: With a much larger clone just one base away, this may be a read error. The chain carries TRBV12-3 or TRBV12-4 and TRBJ2-1; D is perhaps TRBD1 (5 bases). V gave up 6 bases and J gave up 6 bases, with 12 bases separating them. This CDR3 region has 13 residues. CDR3 DNA: TGTGCCAGCAGCACCCACAGGTGCAATGAGCAGTTCTTC. This codes for CASSTHRCNEQFF.

This clonotype was counted only a few times. The gene calls are TRBV20-1 and TRBJ2-5; 7 nucleotides line up with TRBD1. V shed 5 bases and J 4 bases; nucleotides not matched to a gene: 10. This CDR3 contains 14 residues. Germline CDR1 reads DFQATT; CDR2 reads SNEGSKA (reference sequence). In DNA, the CDR3 is TGCAGTGCTCCCGACCCGACAGGGATAGAGACCCAGTACTTC. Translating gives CSAPDPTGIETQYF.

The chain uses TRBV7-9 and TRBJ2-7; tentative D call: TRBD2 (5 bases). CDR1 and CDR2 (germline): SEHNR, FQNEAQ (reference sequence). This CDR3 contains 16 residues. V was cut by 5 bases and J by 2 bases, with 19 bases left in between. The CDR3 DNA sequence: TGTGCCAGCAGCATGGCCAGAGACTACTTCCCCTACGAGCAGTACTTC. Translating gives CASSMARDYFPYEQYF.

A few counts support this clonotype. The V and J genes are TRBV29-1 and TRBJ2-7, with D perhaps matching TRBD1 (5 bases). The germline V and J ends were trimmed by 6 bases and 0 bases, with 15 bases remaining between them. This CDR3 has 14 amino acids. Germline V gene sequence: CDR1 SQVTM, CDR2 ANQGSEA. DNA of the CDR3: TGCAGCGTCCTTCGGCAGGGCACCTCCTACGAGCAGTACTTC. Protein sequence: CSVLRQGTSYEQYF.

The chain combines TRBV24-1 with TRBJ2-2; no firm D call. Germline CDR1 and CDR2: KGHDR and SFDVKD. The CDR3 extends over 13 amino acids. The V and J ends lost 4 bases and 4 bases respectively, with 6 bases between them. CDR3 sequence reads: CATSDRVTGELFF. The CDR3 nucleotides read TGTGCCACCAGTGACCGAGTCACCGGGGAGCTGTTTTTT.

The gene calls are TRBV15 and TRBJ2-7, with 9 bases fitting TRBD2. Germline CDR1 and CDR2: LNHNV and YYDKDF (reference sequence). V lost 5 bases, J lost 4 bases, and 9 bases stayed unmatched. The CDR3 totals 15 residues. CDR3 DNA: TGTGCCACCAGCCCTGGTAGCGGGAGAGGATACGAGCAGTACTTC. It yields the protein CATSPGSGRGYEQYF. Together with reference TRBV15 and TRBJ2-7, the CDR3 gives the full variable domain: DAMVIQNPRYQVTQFGKPVTLSCSQTLNHNVMYWYQQKSSQAPKLLFHYYDKDFNNEADTPDNFQSRRPNTSFCFLDIRSPGLGDTAMYLCATSPGSGRGYEQYFGPGTRLTVT.